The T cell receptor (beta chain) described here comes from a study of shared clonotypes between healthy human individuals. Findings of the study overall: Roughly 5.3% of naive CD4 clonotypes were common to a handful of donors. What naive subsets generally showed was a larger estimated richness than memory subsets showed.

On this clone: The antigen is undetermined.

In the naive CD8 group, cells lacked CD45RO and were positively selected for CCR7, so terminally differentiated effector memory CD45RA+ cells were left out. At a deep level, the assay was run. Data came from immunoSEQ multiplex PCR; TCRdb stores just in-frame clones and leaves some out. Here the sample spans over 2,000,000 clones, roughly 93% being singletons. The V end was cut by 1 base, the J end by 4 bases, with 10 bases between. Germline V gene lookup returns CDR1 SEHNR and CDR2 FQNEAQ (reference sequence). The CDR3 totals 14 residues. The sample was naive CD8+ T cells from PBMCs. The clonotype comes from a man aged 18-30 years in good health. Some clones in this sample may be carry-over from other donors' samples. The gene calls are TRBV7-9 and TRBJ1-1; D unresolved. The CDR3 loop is CASSLVARGTEAFF. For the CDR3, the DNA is TGTGCCAGCAGCTTAGTGGCTCGGGGCACTGAAGCTTTCTTT. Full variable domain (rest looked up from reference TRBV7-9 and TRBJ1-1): DTGVSQNPRHKITKRGQNVTFRCDPISEHNRLYWYRQTLGQGPEFLTYFQNEAQLEKSRLLSDRFSAERPKGSFSTLEIQRTEQGDSAMYLCASSLVARGTEAFFGQGTRLTVV.